Below, 8 T cell receptor beta chains from the same sample are listed, as sequenced in a study of blood T cells in healthy people across ages. A second PCR, run for 7 to 11 cycles, used a sample-barcoded 5' primer plus a J-beta primer mix. TCRdb independently ran MiXCR on the 5' RACE reads; one entry per CDR3 protein. This table holds under 700,000 distinct CDR3 sequences, approximately 25% found once. This sample also belongs to another study, concerning T cells of mothers and their children.

Sequences were obtained from blood. All receptors come from a boy younger than 18 in good health.

This clonotype has a single count. The chain couples TRBV29-1 to TRBJ1-2; tentatively, D is TRBD1 (6 bases). CDR3 size: 13 residues. Germline assignment: CDR1 SQVTM and CDR2 ANQGSEA. V shed 0 bases and J shed 8 bases, with 13 bases lying between them. CDR3 sequence reads: CSVEELARGGYTF. The CDR3 DNA reads as TGCAGCGTTGAAGAGTTGGCCAGGGGCGGCTACACCTTC.

This clonotype was picked up a small number of times. This sequence joins TRBV15 and TRBJ1-2; D remains ambiguous. This CDR3 has 13 amino acids. The V end was cut by 3 bases, the J end by 4 bases, with 9 bases between. From germline, CDR1 is LNHNV and CDR2 YYDKDF (reference sequence). The CDR3 loop reads CATSRGFSYGYTF. For the CDR3, the DNA is TGTGCCACCAGCAGGGGCTTTAGCTATGGCTACACCTTC.

This chain's CDR3 is CASSLGLASGDQETQYF. In nucleotides, the CDR3 is TGTGCCAGCAGCCTTGGACTGGCTAGCGGGGACCAAGAGACCCAGTACTTC. The chain recombines TRBV4-2 with TRBJ2-5; 9 bases map to TRBD2. The CDR3 is 17 amino acids. V trimming: 4 bases; J trimming: 0 bases; junction bases outside the gene matches: 9. In germline, CDR1 is LGHNA, CDR2 YNFKEQ.

The rearrangement joins TRBV13 to TRBJ2-5, with 9 bases aligning to TRBD2. Germline trimming cut 5 bases from V and 2 bases from J; bases unmatched to any gene: 6. Germline V gene data show CDR1 as PRHDT and CDR2 as FYEKMQ (reference sequence). This CDR3 region has 15 residues. CDR3 bases: TGTGCCAGCAGCACCAGACTAGCGGCTCAAGAGACCCAGTACTTC. Encoded protein: CASSTRLAAQETQYF.

CDR3 loop: CASSLDGTVYNEQFF. The CDR3 DNA follows: TGTGCCAGCAGCTTAGATGGGACAGTCTACAATGAGCAGTTCTTC. The J gene is TRBJ2-1, the V gene TRBV7-9; 7 bases align to TRBD1. V lost 1 base and J lost 3; bases outside the gene matches: 3. Germline assignment: CDR1 SEHNR and CDR2 FQNEAQ (reference sequence). The CDR3 runs to 15 residues.

The V call is TRBV5-6, the J call TRBJ2-2; possible D gene TRBD2, 6 bases. This CDR3 comprises 16 residues. Germline-derived CDR1 and CDR2 are SGHDT and YYEEEE. Trimming took 3 bases from V and 6 from J, leaving 18 bases between them. The CDR3 DNA reads as TGTGCCAGCAGCTCGGTCCGACTAGTGGATTCCGGGGAGCTGTTTTTT. Its protein product is CASSSVRLVDSGELFF.

The chain has TRBV7-9 and TRBJ1-6; a weak D match, TRBD1 (6 bases). V lost 2 bases and J lost 0, with 11 bases in between. This CDR3 spans 17 amino acids. Germline CDR1 is SEHNR and CDR2 is FQNEAQ (reference sequence). CDR3 residues: CASSLKGTYSYNSPLHF. Written as DNA, the CDR3 is TGTGCCAGCAGCTTAAAAGGGACATACTCCTATAATTCACCCCTCCACTTT. Drawing the rest from reference TRBV7-9 and TRBJ1-6, the complete variable domain is DTGVSQNPRHKITKRGQNVTFRCDPISEHNRLYWYRQTLGQGPEFLTYFQNEAQLEKSRLLSDRFSAERPKGSFSTLEIQRTEQGDSAMYLCASSLKGTYSYNSPLHFGNGTRLTVT.

The gene calls are TRBV28 and TRBJ2-3; TRBD1 matches 10 bases. This CDR3 has 15 amino acids. The germline V gene has CDR1 MDHEN and CDR2 SYDVKM. After removal of 6 bases from V and 5 bases from J, the junction contained 8 bases not matched to a gene. CDR3 in amino acids: CASRPDRGLEDTQYF. The CDR3 region has the DNA TGTGCCAGCAGACCAGACAGGGGGCTGGAAGATACGCAGTATTTT.